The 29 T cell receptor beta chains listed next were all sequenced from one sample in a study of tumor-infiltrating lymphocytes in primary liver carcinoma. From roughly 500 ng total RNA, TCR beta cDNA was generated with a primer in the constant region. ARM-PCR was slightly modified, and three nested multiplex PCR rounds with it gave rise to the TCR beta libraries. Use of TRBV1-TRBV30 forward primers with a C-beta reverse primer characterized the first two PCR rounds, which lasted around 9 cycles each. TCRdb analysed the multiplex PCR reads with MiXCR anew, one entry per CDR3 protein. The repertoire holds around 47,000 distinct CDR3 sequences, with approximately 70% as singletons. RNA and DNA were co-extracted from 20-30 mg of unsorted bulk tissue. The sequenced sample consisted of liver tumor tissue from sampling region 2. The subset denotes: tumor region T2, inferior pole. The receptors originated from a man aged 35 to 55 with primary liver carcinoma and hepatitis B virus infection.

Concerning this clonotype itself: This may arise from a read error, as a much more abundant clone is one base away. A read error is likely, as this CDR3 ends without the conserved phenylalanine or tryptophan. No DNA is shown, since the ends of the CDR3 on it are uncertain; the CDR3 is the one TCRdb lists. This chain's CDR3 is CASSFRVHEQCL. The rearrangement joins TRBV7-3 to TRBJ2-7; TRBD1, the D gene given by the table, was not confirmed from the DNA. The CDR3 has 12 residues if both end residues are counted. CDR1 is SGHTA, CDR2 FQGTGA, per germline.

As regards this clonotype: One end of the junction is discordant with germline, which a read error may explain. The CDR3 sequence: CAGRGLADVYEQFF. DNA of the CDR3: TGTGCCGGCAGGGGACTAGCGGACGTCTACGAGCAGTTCTTC. The chain is built from TRBV6-5 and TRBJ2-7; 11 bases are a match to TRBD2. The end of the DNA is better explained by TRBJ2-1, so the J call may be wrong. CDR1 and CDR2 from the germline V gene are MNHEY and SVGAGI. The CDR3 extends over 14 amino acids.

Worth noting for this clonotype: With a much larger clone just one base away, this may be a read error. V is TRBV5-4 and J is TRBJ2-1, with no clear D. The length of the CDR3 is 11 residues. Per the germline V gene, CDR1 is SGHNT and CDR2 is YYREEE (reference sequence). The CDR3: CVGSSYNEQFF. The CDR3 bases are TGTGTCGGCAGCTCCTACAATGAGCAGTTCTTC.

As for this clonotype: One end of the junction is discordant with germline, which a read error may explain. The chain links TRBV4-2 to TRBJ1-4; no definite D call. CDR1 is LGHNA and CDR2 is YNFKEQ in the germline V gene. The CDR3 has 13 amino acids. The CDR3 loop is CTSSEPHREKLFF. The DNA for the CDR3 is TGTACCAGTAGCGAGCCCCACCGTGAAAAACTGTTTTTT.

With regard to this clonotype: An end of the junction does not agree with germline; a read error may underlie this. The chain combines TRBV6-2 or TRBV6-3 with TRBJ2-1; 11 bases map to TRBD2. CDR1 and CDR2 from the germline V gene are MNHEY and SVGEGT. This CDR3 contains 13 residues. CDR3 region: CASRTSGITEHFF. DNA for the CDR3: TGTGCCAGCAGGACTAGCGGGATAACTGAGCACTTCTTC.

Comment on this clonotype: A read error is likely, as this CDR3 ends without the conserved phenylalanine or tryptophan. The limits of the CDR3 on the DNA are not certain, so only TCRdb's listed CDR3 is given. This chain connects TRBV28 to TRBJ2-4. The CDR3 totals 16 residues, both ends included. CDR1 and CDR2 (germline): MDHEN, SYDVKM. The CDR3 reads CASSDQEPIAKNIRYL.

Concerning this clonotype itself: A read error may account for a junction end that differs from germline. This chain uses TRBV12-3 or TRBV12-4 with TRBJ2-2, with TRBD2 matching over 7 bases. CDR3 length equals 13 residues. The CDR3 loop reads CASRLLAARELFF. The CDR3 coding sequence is TGTGCCAGCCGTTTGCTAGCGGCCAGGGAGCTGTTTTTT.

CDR3 sequence reads: CASSLGLIDTEAFF. CDR3 in DNA: TGTGCCAGCAGTTTGGGGCTTATAGACACTGAAGCTTTCTTT. The chain uses TRBV12-3 or TRBV12-4 and TRBJ1-1, with D perhaps matching TRBD1 (5 bases). Between the trimmed V and J ends, which lost 3 bases and 3 bases, there was a span of 11 bases. The CDR3 consists of 14 residues.

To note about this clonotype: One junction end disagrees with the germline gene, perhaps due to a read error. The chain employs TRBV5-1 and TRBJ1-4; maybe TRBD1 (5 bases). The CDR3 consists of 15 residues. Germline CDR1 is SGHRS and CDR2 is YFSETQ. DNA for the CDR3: TGCGCCAACAGCTTGGATCCGGGACTGGCTGGAAAACTGCTTTTT. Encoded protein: CANSLDPGLAGKLLF.

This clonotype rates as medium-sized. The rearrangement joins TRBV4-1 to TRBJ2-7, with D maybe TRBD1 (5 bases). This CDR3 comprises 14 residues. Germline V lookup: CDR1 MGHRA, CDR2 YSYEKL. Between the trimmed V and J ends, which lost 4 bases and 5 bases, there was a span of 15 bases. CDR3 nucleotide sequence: TGCGCCAGCAGCCTCCTAGGGGTAGGGGACGAGCAGTACTTC. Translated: CASSLLGVGDEQYF.

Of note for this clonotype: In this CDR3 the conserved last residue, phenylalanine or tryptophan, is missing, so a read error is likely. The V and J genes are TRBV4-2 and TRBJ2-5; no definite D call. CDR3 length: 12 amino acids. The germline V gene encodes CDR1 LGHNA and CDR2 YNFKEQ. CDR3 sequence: CASRQVQETQYS. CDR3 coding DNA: TGTGCCAGCAGGCAAGTTCAAGAGACCCAGTACTCA.

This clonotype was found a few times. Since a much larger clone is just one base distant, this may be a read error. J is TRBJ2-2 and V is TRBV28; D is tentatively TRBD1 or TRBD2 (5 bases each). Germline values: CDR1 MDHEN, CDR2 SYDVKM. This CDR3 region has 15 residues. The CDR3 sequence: CACSPAGTDVGELFF. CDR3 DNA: TGTGCCTGCAGCCCCGCCGGGACGGACGTTGGGGAGCTGTTTTTT.

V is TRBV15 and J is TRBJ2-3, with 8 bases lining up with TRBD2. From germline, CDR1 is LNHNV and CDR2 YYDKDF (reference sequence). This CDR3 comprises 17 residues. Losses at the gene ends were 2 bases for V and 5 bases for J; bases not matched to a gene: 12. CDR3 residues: CATSRLLLAEVGDTQYF. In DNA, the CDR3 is TGTGCCACCAGCAGACTCCTACTAGCGGAGGTGGGAGATACGCAGTATTTT.

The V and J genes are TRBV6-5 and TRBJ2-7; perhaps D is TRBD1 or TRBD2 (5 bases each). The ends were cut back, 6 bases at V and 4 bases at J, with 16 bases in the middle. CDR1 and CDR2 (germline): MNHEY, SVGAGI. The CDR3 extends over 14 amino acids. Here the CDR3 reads CASSAAWGGYEQYF. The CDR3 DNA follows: TGTGCCAGCAGCGCGGCATGGGGCGGGTACGAGCAGTACTTC.

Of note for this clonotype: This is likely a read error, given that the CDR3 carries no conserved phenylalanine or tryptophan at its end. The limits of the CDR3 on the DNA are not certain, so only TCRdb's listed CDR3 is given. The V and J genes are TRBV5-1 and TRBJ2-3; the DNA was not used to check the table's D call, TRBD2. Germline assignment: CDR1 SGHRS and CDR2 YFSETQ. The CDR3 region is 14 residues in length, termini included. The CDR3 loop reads CASSLLAGTDTQYL.

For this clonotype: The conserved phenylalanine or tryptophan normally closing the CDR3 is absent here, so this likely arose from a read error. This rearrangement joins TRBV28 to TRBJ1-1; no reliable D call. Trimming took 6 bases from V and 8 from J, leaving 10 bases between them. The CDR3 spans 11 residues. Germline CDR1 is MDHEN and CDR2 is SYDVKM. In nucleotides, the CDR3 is TGTGCCAGCAGAACGGAGAGAGAAGCTTTCCTT. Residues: CASRTEREAFL.

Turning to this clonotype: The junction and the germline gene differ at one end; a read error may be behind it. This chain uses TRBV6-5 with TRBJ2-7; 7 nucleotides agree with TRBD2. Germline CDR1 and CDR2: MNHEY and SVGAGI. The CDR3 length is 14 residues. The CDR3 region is CANSSSGNLVEQYF. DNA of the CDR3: TGTGCCAACAGTTCAAGCGGGAACCTCGTCGAGCAATACTTC.

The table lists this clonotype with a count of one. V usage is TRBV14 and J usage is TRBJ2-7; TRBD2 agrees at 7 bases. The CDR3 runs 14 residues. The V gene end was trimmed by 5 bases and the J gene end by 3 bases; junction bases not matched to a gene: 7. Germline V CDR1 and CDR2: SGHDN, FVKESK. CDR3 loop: CASSFGRPSYEQYF. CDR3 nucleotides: TGTGCCAGCAGCTTCGGGAGGCCGAGCTACGAGCAGTACTTC.

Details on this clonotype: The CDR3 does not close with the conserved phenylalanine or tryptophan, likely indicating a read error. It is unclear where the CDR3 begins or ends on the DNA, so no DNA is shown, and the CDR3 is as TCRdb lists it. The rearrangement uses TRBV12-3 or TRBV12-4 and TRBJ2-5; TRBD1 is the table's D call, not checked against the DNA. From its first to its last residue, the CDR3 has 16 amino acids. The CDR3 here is CASSLVTGGLRETQYV.

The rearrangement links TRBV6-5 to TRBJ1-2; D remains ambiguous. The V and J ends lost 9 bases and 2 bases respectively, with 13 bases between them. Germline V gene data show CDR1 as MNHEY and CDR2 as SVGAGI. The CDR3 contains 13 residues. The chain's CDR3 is CASCSDWNYGYTF. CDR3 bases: TGTGCCAGTTGCTCAGACTGGAACTATGGCTACACCTTC.

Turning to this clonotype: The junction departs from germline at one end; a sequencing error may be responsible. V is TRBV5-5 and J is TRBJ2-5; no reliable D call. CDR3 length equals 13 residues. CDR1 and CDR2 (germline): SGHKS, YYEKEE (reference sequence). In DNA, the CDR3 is TGTGCCAGCAGCCGAGGACGCCAAGGGACCCAGTACTTC. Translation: CASSRGRQGTQYF.

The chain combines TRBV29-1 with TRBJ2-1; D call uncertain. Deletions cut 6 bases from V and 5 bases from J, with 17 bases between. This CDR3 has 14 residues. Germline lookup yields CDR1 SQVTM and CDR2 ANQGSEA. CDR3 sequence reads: CSVGSRGSNNEQFF. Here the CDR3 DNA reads TGCAGCGTCGGTAGTAGAGGTTCCAACAATGAGCAGTTCTTC.

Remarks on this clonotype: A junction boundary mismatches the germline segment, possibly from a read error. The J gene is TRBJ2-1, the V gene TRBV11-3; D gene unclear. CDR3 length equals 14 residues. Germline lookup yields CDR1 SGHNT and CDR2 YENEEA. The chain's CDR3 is CASNLGVSINGQFF. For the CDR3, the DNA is TGTGCCAGCAACTTAGGCGTCTCGATCAATGGGCAGTTCTTT.

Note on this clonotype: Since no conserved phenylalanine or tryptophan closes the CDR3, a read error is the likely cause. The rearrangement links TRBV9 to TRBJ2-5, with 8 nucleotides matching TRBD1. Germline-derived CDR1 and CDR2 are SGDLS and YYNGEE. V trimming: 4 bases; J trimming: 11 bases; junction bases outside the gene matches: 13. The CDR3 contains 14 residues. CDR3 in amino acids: CASSPRQGPYEQYY. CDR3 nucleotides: TGTGCCAGCAGCCCGAGACAGGGGCCCTATGAGCAGTACTAC.

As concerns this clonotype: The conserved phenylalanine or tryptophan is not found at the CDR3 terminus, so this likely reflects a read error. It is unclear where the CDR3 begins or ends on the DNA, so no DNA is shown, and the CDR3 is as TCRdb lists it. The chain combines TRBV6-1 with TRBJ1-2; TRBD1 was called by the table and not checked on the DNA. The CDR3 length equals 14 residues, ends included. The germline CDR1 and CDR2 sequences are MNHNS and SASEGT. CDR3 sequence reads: CASSEIRDNYGCTS.

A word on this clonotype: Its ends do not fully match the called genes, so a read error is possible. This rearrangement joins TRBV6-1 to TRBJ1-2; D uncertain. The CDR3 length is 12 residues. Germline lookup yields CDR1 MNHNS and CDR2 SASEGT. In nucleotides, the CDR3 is TGTACCAGCAGTGCTCCCCTATATGGCTACACATTC. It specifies CTSSAPLYGYTF.

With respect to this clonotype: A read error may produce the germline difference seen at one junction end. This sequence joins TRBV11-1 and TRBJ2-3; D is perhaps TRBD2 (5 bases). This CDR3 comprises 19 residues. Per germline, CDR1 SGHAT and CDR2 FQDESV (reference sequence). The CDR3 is CASSSGGSSVGASRDTQYF. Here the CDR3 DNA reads TGTGCCAGCAGCTCTGGAGGAAGCTCTGTTGGAGCCAGCAGAGATACGCAGTATTTT.

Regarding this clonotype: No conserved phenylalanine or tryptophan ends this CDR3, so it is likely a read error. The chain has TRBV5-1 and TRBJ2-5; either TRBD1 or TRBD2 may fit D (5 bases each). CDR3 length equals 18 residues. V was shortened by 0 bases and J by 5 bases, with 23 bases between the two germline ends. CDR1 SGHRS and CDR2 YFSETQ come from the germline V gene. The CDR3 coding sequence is TGCGCCAGCAGCTTGGTTTCATTTCCAGGGACGGCCGAGGAGACCCAGTACTTA. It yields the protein CASSLVSFPGTAEETQYL.

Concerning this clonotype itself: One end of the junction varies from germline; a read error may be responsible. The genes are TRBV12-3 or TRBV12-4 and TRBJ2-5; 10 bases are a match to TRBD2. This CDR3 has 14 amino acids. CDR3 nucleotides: TGTGACAGCGGATTAGCGGGAGGACACGAGACCCAGTACTTC. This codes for CDSGLAGGHETQYF.